The present T cell receptor beta chain was sequenced within a study of shared clonotypes between healthy human individuals (dated by TCRdb to the early 2020s). Regarding the research as a whole: A couple of women and a few men aged 18 to 49 years were included in the cohort. Between about 0.8 and 9 billion PBMCs per donor were obtained by leukapheresis. To estimate repertoire size and how much clonotype sharing occurs between individuals, the study deeply sequenced the blood TCR repertoires of 4 to 6 healthy adults. Libraries were prepared and TCR repertoires were sequenced by different laboratories using diverse techniques, in order to increase sequencing depth and limit assay-specific biases. For each donor, three plates each were used for CD4 naive and CD4 memory, two plates were used for CD8 naive, and one plate was used for CD8 memory. The investigation overall reported the following: Estimated clonotype richness was generally larger for naive than for memory subsets. Incomplete sequencing was indicated by rarefaction of sorted-subset datasets, despite the large sequencing depth. Across a handful of donors, about 5% of naive CD4, 3% to 4% of naive CD8, around 2.5% of memory CD4, and about 0.4% of memory CD8 clonotypes were shared. Pairwise subsampling led to the expectation that sequencing depth would affect the degree of clonotype sharing among donors. Because the study included a small number of donors, the genetic and exposure-history diversity represented was limited. Higher generation probabilities were observed for clonotypes shared by all four sorted-subset donors than for non-shared clonotypes. Sampling was limited to blood, and TCR repertoires in tissue likely differ from TCR repertoires in blood.

The donors were healthy, HIV-negative adults who had no recently reported acute infections or vaccinations. Every donor was a Caucasian adult residing in Nashville, Tennessee, USA. CD4+ T cells were enriched by magnetic negative selection, after which naive cells were positively selected on CD45RA and the negative fraction was taken as the memory subset. After blood collection by leukapheresis, PBMCs were isolated using Ficoll-Histopaque density gradient centrifugation and then cryopreserved in the vapor phase of liquid nitrogen. Purity and quantity of every magnetically sorted T cell population were checked by analytical flow cytometry. Genomic DNA was isolated from every sorted fraction and measured by UV absorbance on a Nanodrop 2000c. TCR CDR3 regions were amplified from genomic DNA by multiplex PCR using the deep immunoSEQ assay. For each cell subset, the extracted genomic DNA was distributed evenly across all wells of several immunoSEQ 96-well plates, and each plate served as one replicate. Each replicate PCR for sorted subsets received around 200 ng genomic DNA, equal to about 30,000 T cell genomes. Purified libraries were quantified with a Qubit 3.0 fluorometer, sized on a Bioanalyzer 2100, and re-quantified with the KAPA Library Quantification kit. Every immunoSEQ 96-well plate was sequenced on a dedicated single-read 150-cycle Illumina NextSeq 550 flow cell. The authors processed their data as follows. Because the immunoSEQ output held only junctional sequences and lacked quality scores, the filtering could not match the filtering applied to full-length reads. To assign V/J genes and CDR3, sequences were annotated using PyIR, a Python wrapper for IgBLAST v1.9, with IMGT germline references. Reads with weak V/J assignments (E-value above 1e-6), missing CDR3, stop codons, out-of-frame junctions, or ambiguous translated residues were removed. V3J clonotypes were defined as sequences sharing an identical inferred V gene, J gene, and CDR3 amino acid sequence. The percentage overlap between two repertoires was calculated by dividing the number of shared unique clonotypes by the size of the smaller repertoire. RTK rarefaction, the Chao1 estimator, and Recon v2.1 estimates of unobserved clonotypes were used to assess repertoire richness. Generation probabilities for all TCRbeta clonotypes obtained by the gDNA method from a handful of donors were computed using OLGA. TCRdb stores this immuneACCESS table with in-frame sequences only. Part of the clones is absent; in the studies checked, under half of the shortfall reflects unresolved V genes, and no reason is known for the rest. D and trimming were read from the DNA, whereas the V and J calls and clone size are those reported in that table. Here the sample has 980,000 or so clones; about 80% occur a single time. Over 1.3% of the sample belongs to the ten largest clones.

From a lookup of the germline V gene, CDR1 and CDR2 are SGHTA and FQGNSA. V is cut by 5 bases and J by 11 bases, and the space between the germline ends is 12 bases. The CDR3 covers 11 residues, taking in both the cysteine and the phenylalanine. Only CDR3 DNA remains: 33 bases, in frame from the first base. Only one count was recorded for this clone. The specificity of this receptor is unknown. The input lacks base qualities; no much larger clone sits a single base away. The TCR was taken from a man aged 18 to 29 in good health. Recombination linked TRBV7-2 to TRBJ2-5; the D segment may tentatively be TRBD1 or TRBD2, each giving 5 matched bases. The source material was memory CD4+ T cells sorted from blood. The cell subset or site label, as the study defines it: CD45RA-negative fraction. The bases are TGTGCCAGCAGCCCGGGGCCTTTTCAGTACTTC. This encodes CASSPGPFQYF.